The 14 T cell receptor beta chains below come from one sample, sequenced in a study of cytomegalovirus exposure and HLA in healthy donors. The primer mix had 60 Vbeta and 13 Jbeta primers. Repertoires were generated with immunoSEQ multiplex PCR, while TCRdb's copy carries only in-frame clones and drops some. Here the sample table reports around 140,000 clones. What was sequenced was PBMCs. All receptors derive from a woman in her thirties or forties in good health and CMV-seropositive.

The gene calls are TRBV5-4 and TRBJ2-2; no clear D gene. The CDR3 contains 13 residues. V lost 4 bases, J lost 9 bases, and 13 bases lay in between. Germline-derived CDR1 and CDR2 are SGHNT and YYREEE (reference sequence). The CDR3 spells CASSLDERWELFF. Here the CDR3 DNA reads TGTGCCAGCAGCCTCGACGAGCGATGGGAGCTGTTTTTT.

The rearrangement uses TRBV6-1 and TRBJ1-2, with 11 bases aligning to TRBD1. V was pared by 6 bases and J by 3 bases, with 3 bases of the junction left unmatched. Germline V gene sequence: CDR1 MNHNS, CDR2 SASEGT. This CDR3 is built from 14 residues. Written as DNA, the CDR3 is TGTGCCAGCAGGTGGACAGGGGGCGACTATGGCTACACCTTC. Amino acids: CASRWTGGDYGYTF.

CDR3 bases: TGTGCCAGCTCACCAGCCGACAGGGGGGCTCTCAATGAGCAGTTCTTC. This gives the protein CASSPADRGALNEQFF. This sequence joins TRBV18 and TRBJ2-1; 9 bases agree with TRBD1. The V gene's germline CDR1 is KGHSH and CDR2 LQKENI. This CDR3 has 16 residues. With 2 bases clipped from V and 6 bases from J, the junction kept 8 bases outside the gene matches.

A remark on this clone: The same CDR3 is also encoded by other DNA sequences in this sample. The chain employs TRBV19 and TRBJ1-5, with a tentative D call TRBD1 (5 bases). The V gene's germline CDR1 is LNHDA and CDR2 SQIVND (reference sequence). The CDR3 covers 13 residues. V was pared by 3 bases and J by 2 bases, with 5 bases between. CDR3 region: CASSIRGNQPQHF. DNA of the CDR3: TGTGCCAGTAGTATCAGGGGCAATCAGCCCCAGCATTTT.

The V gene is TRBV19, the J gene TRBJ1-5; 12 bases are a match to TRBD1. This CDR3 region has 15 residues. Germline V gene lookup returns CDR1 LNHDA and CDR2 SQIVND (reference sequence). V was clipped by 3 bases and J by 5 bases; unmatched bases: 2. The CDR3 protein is CASSMGQGAYQPQHF. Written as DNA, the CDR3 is TGTGCCAGTAGTATGGGACAGGGGGCTTATCAGCCCCAGCATTTT.

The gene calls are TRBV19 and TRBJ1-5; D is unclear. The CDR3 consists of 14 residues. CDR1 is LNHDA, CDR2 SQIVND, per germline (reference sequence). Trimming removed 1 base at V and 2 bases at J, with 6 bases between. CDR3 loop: CASSIVPGNQPQHF. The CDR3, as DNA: TGTGCCAGTAGTATAGTTCCGGGCAATCAGCCCCAGCATTTT.

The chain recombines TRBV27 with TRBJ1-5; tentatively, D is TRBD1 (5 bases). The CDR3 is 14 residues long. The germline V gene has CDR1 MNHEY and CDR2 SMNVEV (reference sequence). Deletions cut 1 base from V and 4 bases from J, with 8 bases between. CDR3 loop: CASSLFGGNQPQHF. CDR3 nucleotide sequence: TGTGCCAGCAGTTTATTCGGGGGTAATCAGCCCCAGCATTTT.

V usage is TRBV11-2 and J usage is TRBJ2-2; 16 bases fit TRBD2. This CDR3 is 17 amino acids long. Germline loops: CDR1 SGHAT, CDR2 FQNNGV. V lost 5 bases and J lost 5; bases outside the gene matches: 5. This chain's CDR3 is CASSPPGLAGGTGELFF. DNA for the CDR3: TGTGCCAGCAGCCCCCCGGGACTAGCGGGAGGGACCGGGGAGCTGTTTTTT.

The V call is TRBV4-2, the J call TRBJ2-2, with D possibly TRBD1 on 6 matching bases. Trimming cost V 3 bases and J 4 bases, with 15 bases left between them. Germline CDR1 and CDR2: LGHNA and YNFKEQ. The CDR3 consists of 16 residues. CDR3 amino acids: CASSHGQGLGTGELFF. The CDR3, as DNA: TGTGCCAGCAGCCATGGGCAGGGGCTAGGCACCGGGGAGCTGTTTTTT.

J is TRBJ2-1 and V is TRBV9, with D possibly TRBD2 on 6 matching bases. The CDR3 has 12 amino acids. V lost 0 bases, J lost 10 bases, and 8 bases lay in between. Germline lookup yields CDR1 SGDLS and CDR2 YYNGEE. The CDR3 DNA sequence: TGTGCCAGCAGCGTAGAGGCGGGAGAGCAGTTCTTC. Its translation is CASSVEAGEQFF.

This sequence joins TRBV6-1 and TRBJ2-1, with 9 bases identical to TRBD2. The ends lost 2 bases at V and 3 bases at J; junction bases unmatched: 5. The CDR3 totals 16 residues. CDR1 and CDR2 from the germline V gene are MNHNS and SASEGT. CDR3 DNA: TGTGCCAGCAGTGAACAAGGCGGGAGGGGCTACAATGAGCAGTTCTTC. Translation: CASSEQGGRGYNEQFF.

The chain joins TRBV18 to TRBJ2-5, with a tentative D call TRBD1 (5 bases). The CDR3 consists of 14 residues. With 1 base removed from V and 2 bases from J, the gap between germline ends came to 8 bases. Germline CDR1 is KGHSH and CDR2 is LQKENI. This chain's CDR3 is CASSPRTGQETQYF. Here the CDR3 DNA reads TGTGCCAGCTCACCACGCACAGGTCAAGAGACCCAGTACTTC.

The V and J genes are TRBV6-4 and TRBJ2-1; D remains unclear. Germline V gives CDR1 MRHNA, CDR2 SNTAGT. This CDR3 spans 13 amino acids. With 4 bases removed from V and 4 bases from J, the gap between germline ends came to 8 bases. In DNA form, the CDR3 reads TGTGCCAGCAGTGCGACTTTGTACAATGAGCAGTTCTTC. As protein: CASSATLYNEQFF.

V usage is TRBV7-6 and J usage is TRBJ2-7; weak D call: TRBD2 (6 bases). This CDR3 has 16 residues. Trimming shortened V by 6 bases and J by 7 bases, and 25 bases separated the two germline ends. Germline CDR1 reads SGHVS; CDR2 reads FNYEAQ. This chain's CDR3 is CASSPGGNFLNREQYF. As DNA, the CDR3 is TGTGCCAGCAGTCCCGGAGGGAACTTCCTGAATCGGGAGCAGTACTTC.